The 14 T cell receptor beta chains reported below all come from one sample, sequenced in a study of blood T cell repertoires in COVID-19. Sequencing used immunoSEQ multiplex PCR; TCRdb keeps in-frame clones, though not all of them. Of fewer than 120,000 clones in the sample, 88% are singletons; the top ten hold around 3%. Material for sequencing was peripheral blood. The receptors were gathered from a woman aged 45-59 years with acute or convalescent COVID-19.

This chain uses TRBV30 with TRBJ2-7, with D possibly TRBD2 on 6 matching bases. The CDR3 contains 12 residues. Germline loops: CDR1 GTSNPN, CDR2 SVGIG (reference sequence). Deletions cut 7 bases from V and 2 bases from J, with 12 bases between. CDR3 DNA: TGTGCCTCCTCCGGAGGGGCCTACGAGCAGTACTTC. Its protein product is CASSGGAYEQYF.

The chain links TRBV5-4 to TRBJ2-5, with 11 bases lining up with TRBD2. CDR1 and CDR2 (germline): SGHNT, YYREEE (reference sequence). The CDR3 totals 17 residues. The ends lost 4 bases at V and 4 bases at J; junction bases unmatched: 12. The CDR3: CASSLGTSGVGGETQYF. The CDR3 DNA reads TGTGCCAGCAGCCTGGGGACTAGCGGAGTGGGGGGAGAGACCCAGTACTTC.

The chain joins TRBV4-1 to TRBJ1-5; 10 bases agree with TRBD1. Germline-derived CDR1 and CDR2 are MGHRA and YSYEKL. This CDR3 contains 14 residues. Trimming at V came to 4 bases and at J to 7 bases, leaving 4 bases not matched to a gene. The CDR3 DNA follows: TGCGCCAGCAGCCCCGGACAGGGGGGCCAGCCCCAGCATTTT. This sequence encodes CASSPGQGGQPQHF.

The rearrangement links TRBV7-2 to TRBJ1-4; 9 nucleotides match TRBD1. Per the germline V gene, CDR1 is SGHTA and CDR2 is FQGNSA. This CDR3 is built from 16 residues. V was pared by 5 bases and J by 8 bases, with 12 bases of the junction left unmatched. The DNA for the CDR3 is TGTGCCAGCAGCGCGTCGCCGACAGGGGGTAGGGAAAAACTGTTTTTT. This encodes CASSASPTGGREKLFF.

The chain combines TRBV7-2 with TRBJ2-7; D not certain. The CDR3 has 13 residues. Per the germline V gene, CDR1 is SGHTA and CDR2 is FQGNSA. V gave up 1 base and J gave up 4 bases, with 8 bases separating them. CDR3 coding DNA: TGTGCCAGCAGCTTAGTTGCACAATACGAGCAGTACTTC. Translated, it gives CASSLVAQYEQYF.

The genes are TRBV5-1 and TRBJ1-1, with a weak D call TRBD1 (5 bases). The CDR3 contains 16 residues. Germline-derived CDR1 and CDR2 are SGHRS and YFSETQ. Trimming removed 0 bases from V and 1 base from J, with 13 bases in between. CDR3 in amino acids: CASSLGQFIGNTEAFF. The CDR3 DNA follows: TGCGCCAGCAGCTTGGGACAGTTTATAGGGAACACTGAAGCTTTCTTT.

The J gene is TRBJ2-5, the V gene TRBV25-1, with D perhaps matching TRBD2 (6 bases). CDR1 is MGHDK and CDR2 is SYGVNS in the germline V gene. The CDR3 is 15 amino acids. The V end lost 1 base, the J end lost 4 bases, and 13 bases lay between the germline ends. CDR3 coding DNA: TGTGCCAGCAGTGAATTTGGGGGGTTGGGAGAGACCCAGTACTTC. Its protein is CASSEFGGLGETQYF.

V gene TRBV5-1 combines with J gene TRBJ2-1; 9 bases align to TRBD2. Germline lookup yields CDR1 SGHRS and CDR2 YFSETQ. This CDR3 has 15 residues. Trimming cost V 3 bases and J 1 base; bases outside gene matches: 2. In nucleotides, the CDR3 is TGCGCCAGCAGCTCCAGCGGGGGGTCCTACAATGAGCAGTTCTTC. Amino acids: CASSSSGGSYNEQFF.

The V and J genes are TRBV11-2 and TRBJ2-7; 10 bases are shared with TRBD1. This CDR3 has 16 residues. V gave up 7 bases and J gave up 1 base; unmatched junction bases: 10. CDR1 is SGHAT, CDR2 FQNNGV, per germline. The CDR3 region has the DNA TGTGCCAGCAAACCACGGGGACAGGGGATATCCTACGAGCAGTACTTC. Its translation is CASKPRGQGISYEQYF.

This chain uses TRBV24-1 with TRBJ2-6; D remains ambiguous. CDR1 is KGHDR and CDR2 is SFDVKD in the germline V gene. CDR3 length: 17 residues. The V end was cut by 2 bases, the J end by 0 bases, with 10 bases between. The CDR3 DNA reads as TGTGCCACCAGTGATTCTGACGAGGTCTCTGGGGCCAACGTCCTGACTTTC. Amino acids: CATSDSDEVSGANVLTF.

This sequence joins TRBV24-1 and TRBJ1-5, with D maybe TRBD1 (5 bases). Trimming stripped 11 bases from V and 5 bases from J, with 15 bases between. Germline V gene sequence: CDR1 KGHDR, CDR2 SFDVKD. This CDR3 is 13 amino acids long. This CDR3 is CAILTEAHQPQHF. CDR3 DNA sequence: TGTGCCATTCTGACAGAGGCCCATCAGCCCCAGCATTTT.

The rearrangement links TRBV7-9 to TRBJ2-1, with TRBD1 matching over 10 bases. The CDR3 is 17 amino acids. Trimming took 2 bases from V and 6 from J; bases not matched to a gene: 10. In germline, CDR1 is SEHNR, CDR2 FQNEAQ (reference sequence). DNA for the CDR3: TGTGCCAGCAGCTTACGTATCTTAGGACAGGGGGTCAATGAGCAGTTCTTC. Its translation is CASSLRILGQGVNEQFF.

V usage is TRBV24-1 and J usage is TRBJ2-1, with TRBD1 matching 11 bases. V shed 0 bases and J 3 bases; nucleotides not matched to a gene: 3. Germline V gives CDR1 KGHDR, CDR2 SFDVKD. The CDR3 covers 17 residues. The CDR3 loop reads CATSDLAGTGGYNEQFF. The CDR3 DNA follows: TGTGCCACCAGTGATTTGGCCGGGACAGGGGGCTACAATGAGCAGTTCTTC.

This chain uses TRBV19 with TRBJ1-1; 8 bases agree with TRBD1. This CDR3 spans 15 amino acids. CDR1 is LNHDA, CDR2 SQIVND, per germline (reference sequence). With 6 bases clipped from V and 6 bases from J, the junction kept 12 bases outside the gene matches. CDR3 region: CASRGTGHIRAEAFF. DNA for the CDR3: TGTGCCAGTAGAGGGACAGGACACATCCGAGCTGAAGCTTTCTTT.